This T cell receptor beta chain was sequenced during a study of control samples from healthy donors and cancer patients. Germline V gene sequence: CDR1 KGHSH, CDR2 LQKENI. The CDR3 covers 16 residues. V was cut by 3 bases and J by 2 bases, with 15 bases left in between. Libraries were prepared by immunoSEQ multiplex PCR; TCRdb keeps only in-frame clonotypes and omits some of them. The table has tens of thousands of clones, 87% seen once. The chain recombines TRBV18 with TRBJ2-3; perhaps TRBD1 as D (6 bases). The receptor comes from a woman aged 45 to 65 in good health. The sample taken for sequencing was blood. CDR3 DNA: TGTGCCAGCTCACCGATGCCCGGGACATACACAGATACGCAGTATTTT. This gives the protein CASSPMPGTYTDTQYF.